These 5 T cell receptor beta chains share one sample of origin, sequenced in a study of cytomegalovirus exposure and HLA in healthy donors. The PCR was carried out with 60 Vbeta primers and 13 Jbeta primers. This table comes from immunoSEQ multiplex PCR, and its TCRdb copy is limited to in-frame clones, with some not included. Of about 120,000 clones in the sample, approximately 80% were seen once. The source material was PBMCs. The origin of the receptors is a man younger than 35 in good health and CMV-seropositive.

This clone was seen only a few times. The chain recombines TRBV5-1 with TRBJ2-3; 10 bases match TRBD2. Germline V CDR1 and CDR2: SGHRS, YFSETQ. The CDR3 runs 17 residues. With V trimmed by 2 bases and J by 2 bases, 8 bases remained unmatched. The DNA of the CDR3 is TGCGCCAGCAGCTTCAACATAGCGGGGGGCGACACAGATACGCAGTATTTT. This codes for CASSFNIAGGDTDTQYF. Together with reference TRBV5-1 and TRBJ2-3, the CDR3 gives the full variable domain: KAGVTQTPRYLIKTRGQQVTLSCSPISGHRSVSWYQQTPGQGLQFLFEYFSETQRNKGNFPGRFSGRQFSNSRSEMNVSTLELGDSALYLCASSFNIAGGDTDTQYFGPGTRLTVL.

The CDR3 sequence: CASRQGAVLGQPQHF. CDR3 DNA: TGTGCCAGCAGACAGGGGGCGGTTTTGGGTCAGCCCCAGCATTTT. The rearrangement uses TRBV2 and TRBJ1-5, with TRBD1 matching 9 bases. From germline, CDR1 is SNHLY and CDR2 FYNNEI. V dropped 6 bases and J dropped 6; count of bases not matched to a gene: 9. The CDR3 totals 15 residues.

This clone was observed a few times. J is TRBJ2-2 and V is TRBV7-2; TRBD1 matches 10 bases. The CDR3 is made up of 15 amino acids. From germline, CDR1 is SGHTA and CDR2 FQGNSA. The J segment lost 4 bases and the V segment lost 6 bases, leaving 5 bases of the junction unmatched. This CDR3 is CASRPGTGVTGELFF. The CDR3 DNA reads as TGTGCCAGCAGACCCGGGACAGGGGTCACCGGGGAGCTGTTTTTT.

This clone was seen a handful of times. The V and J genes are TRBV27 and TRBJ2-7; D is perhaps TRBD1 (5 bases). CDR3 length: 14 residues. The germline V gene has CDR1 MNHEY and CDR2 SMNVEV (reference sequence). Trimming shortened V by 2 bases and J by 2 bases, and 10 bases separated the two germline ends. CDR3 nucleotide sequence: TGTGCCAGCAGTTTAGACAGAAATACCTACGAGCAGTACTTC. The encoded protein is CASSLDRNTYEQYF.

This clone was counted a few times. This chain links TRBV18 with TRBJ2-1; 14 bases line up with TRBD2. CDR1 is KGHSH and CDR2 is LQKENI in the germline V gene. Unmatched junction bases numbered 6, after V lost 6 bases and J lost 5 bases. The CDR3 spans 16 residues. The CDR3 DNA follows: TGTGCCAGCTCCCCGGGACTAGCGGGAGTGAACAATGAGCAGTTCTTC. Protein sequence: CASSPGLAGVNNEQFF.